This TCR beta chain was sequenced for a study of cytomegalovirus exposure and HLA in healthy donors. Assay: immunoSEQ multiplex PCR; the TCRdb copy retains only in-frame clones and omits some. The repertoire holds roughly 70,000 clones, 96% seen once, with 4.5% in the top ten. Study-level findings and limits: Cytomegalovirus-associated TCR beta chains were listed, numbering 150 to 200.

On this clone: The antigen remains undetermined.

V was shortened by 4 bases and J by 0 bases, with 9 bases between the two germline ends. The CDR3 is 14 amino acids. Germline CDR1 reads MDHEN; CDR2 reads SYDVKM. This chain joins TRBV28 and TRBJ1-1; D perhaps matches TRBD1 (5 bases). The receptor comes from a woman aged 18-35 years in good health and CMV-seropositive. The sample was PBMCs. CDR3 sequence: CASSSGHVNTEAFF. CDR3 nucleotides: TGTGCCAGCAGTTCAGGACACGTGAACACTGAAGCTTTCTTT.